This T cell receptor beta chain came from a study of PD-L1 blockade in urothelial cancer. Study-level background: Patients commenced atezolizumab around 2014, and it was given at 1,200 mg intravenously every 3 weeks. Treatment start was followed by blood analysis at 3 weeks (second dose) and again at 6 weeks.

The germline V gene has CDR1 KGHSH and CDR2 LQKENI. The V segment lost 3 bases and the J segment 2 bases; nucleotides outside the gene matches: 4. The length of the CDR3 is 16 residues. With respect to this clone: The antigen remains unidentified.

Study conclusions and caveats: Better survival was forecast by a pretreatment blood TCR clonality below the median.

Profiling relied on immunoSEQ multiplex PCR, and the TCRdb table lists in-frame clones only, not all of them. The repertoire has tens of thousands of clones, 82% of them found once; the top ten carry more than 8%. V and J are TRBV18 and TRBJ2-2; 9 positions match TRBD1. Sequenced here: PBMCs, sampled around atezolizumab (anti-PD-L1) treatment. The TCR originated in a man in his 70s with urothelial cancer. CDR3 bases: TGTGCCAGCTCACCTCGGGACAGGGAAAACACCGGGGAGCTGTTTTTT. Translating it yields CASSPRDRENTGELFF. Using reference TRBV18 and TRBJ2-2 for the parts outside the CDR3, the full variable domain is NAGVMQNPRHLVRRRGQEARLRCSPMKGHSHVYWYRQLPEEGLKFMVYLQKENIIDESGMPKERFSAEFPKEGPSILRIQQVVRGDSAAYFCASSPRDRENTGELFFGEGSRLTVL.